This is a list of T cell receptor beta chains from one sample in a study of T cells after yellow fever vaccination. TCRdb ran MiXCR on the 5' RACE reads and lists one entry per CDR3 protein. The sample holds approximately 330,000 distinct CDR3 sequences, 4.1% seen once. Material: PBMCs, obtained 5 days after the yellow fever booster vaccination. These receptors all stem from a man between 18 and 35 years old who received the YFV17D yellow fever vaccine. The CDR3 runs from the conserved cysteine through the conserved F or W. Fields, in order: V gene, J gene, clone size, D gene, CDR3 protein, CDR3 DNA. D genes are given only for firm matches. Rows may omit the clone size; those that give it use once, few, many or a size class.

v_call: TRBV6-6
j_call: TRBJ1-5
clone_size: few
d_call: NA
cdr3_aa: CASRDSGGQPQHF
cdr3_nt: TGTGCCAGCAGAGACAGTGGTGGACAGCCCCAGCATTTT

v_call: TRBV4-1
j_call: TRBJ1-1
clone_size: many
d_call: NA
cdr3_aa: CASSQEVGSDTEAFF
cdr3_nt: TGCGCCAGCAGCCAAGAAGTTGGGTCGGACACTGAAGCTTTCTTT

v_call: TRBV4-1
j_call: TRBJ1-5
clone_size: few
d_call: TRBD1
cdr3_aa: CASSLGGGVDQPQHF
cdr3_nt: TGCGCCAGCAGCCTCGGAGGGGGCGTAGATCAGCCCCAGCATTTT

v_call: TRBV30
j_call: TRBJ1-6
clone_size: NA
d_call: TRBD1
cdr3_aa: CAGQTGTGYSPLHF
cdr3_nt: TGTGCCGGACAGACAGGGACGGGATATTCACCCCTCCACTTT

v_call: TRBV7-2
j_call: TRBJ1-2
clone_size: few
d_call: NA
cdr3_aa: CASADGGYGYTF
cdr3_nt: TGTGCCAGCGCCGATGGGGGATATGGCTACACCTTC

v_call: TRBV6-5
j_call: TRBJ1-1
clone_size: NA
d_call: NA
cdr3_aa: CASSYDGGGTEAFF
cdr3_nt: TGTGCCAGCAGTTATGACGGGGGAGGGACTGAAGCTTTCTTT

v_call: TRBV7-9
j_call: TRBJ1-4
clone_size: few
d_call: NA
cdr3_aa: CASTPSWTENEKLFF
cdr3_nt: TGTGCCAGCACGCCTTCGTGGACAGAGAATGAAAAACTGTTTTTT

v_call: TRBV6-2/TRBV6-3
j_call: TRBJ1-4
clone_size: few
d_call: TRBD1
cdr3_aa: CASRRQGRHNEKLFF
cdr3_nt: TGTGCCAGCAGGAGACAGGGTCGGCATAATGAAAAACTGTTTTTT

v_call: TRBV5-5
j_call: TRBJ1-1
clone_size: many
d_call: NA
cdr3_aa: CASSLGGQNTEAFF
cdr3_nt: TGTGCCAGCAGCTTAGGGGGGCAGAACACTGAAGCTTTCTTT

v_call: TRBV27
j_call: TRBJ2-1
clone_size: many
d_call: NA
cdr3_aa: CASSLSLGVRYNEQFF
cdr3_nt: TGTGCCAGCAGTTTATCTCTCGGGGTGCGTTACAATGAGCAGTTCTTC

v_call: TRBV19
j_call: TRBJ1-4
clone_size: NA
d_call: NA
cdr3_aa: CASKTMYGNEKLFF
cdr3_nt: TGTGCCAGTAAAACGATGTACGGTAATGAAAAACTGTTTTTT

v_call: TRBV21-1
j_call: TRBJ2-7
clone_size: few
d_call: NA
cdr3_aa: CASSTEGEGHEQYF
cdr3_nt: TGTGCCAGCAGCACGGAGGGGGAGGGGCACGAGCAGTACTTC

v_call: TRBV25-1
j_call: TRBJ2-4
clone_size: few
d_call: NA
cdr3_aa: CASSVIHRHGLLAKNIQYF
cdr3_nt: TGTGCCAGCAGTGTCATCCATCGACACGGTCTCCTAGCCAAAAACATTCAGTACTTC

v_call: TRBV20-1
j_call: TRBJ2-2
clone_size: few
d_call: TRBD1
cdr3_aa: CSARDQGDTGELFF
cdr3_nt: TGCAGTGCTAGAGATCAGGGGGACACCGGGGAGCTGTTTTTT

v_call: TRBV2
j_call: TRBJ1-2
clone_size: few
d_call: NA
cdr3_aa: CASSGTVPSDGYTF
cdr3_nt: TGTGCCAGCAGTGGCACAGTCCCGTCGGATGGCTACACCTTC

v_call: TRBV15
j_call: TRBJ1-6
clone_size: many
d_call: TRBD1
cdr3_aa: CATSRGQGKYNSPLHF
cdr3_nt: TGTGCCACCAGCAGAGGACAGGGGAAGTATAATTCACCCCTCCACTTT

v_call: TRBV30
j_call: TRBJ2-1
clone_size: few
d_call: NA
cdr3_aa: CAWSRGQYNEQFF
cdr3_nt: TGTGCCTGGAGTAGAGGGCAATACAATGAGCAGTTCTTC

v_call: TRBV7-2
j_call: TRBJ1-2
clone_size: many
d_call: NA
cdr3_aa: CASSLDDVGYTF
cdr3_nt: TGTGCCAGCAGCTTAGATGACGTTGGCTACACCTTC

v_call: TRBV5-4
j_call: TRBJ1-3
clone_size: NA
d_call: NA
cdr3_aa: CASSLGQNSGNTIYF
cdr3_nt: TGTGCCAGCAGCTTGGGACAGAACTCTGGAAACACCATATATTTT

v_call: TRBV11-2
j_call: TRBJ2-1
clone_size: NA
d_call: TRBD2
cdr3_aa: CASSHPTSGVAYNEQFF
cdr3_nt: TGTGCCAGCAGCCACCCAACTAGCGGGGTAGCCTACAATGAGCAGTTCTTC

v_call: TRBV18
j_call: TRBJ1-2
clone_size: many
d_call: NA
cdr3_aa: CASSPGRLSGYTF
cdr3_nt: TGTGCCAGCTCACCAGGGAGGTTAAGTGGCTACACCTTC

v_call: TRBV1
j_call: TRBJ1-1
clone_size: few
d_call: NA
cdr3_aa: CTSSPGGADTEAFF
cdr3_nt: TGCACCAGCAGTCCAGGGGGCGCCGACACTGAAGCTTTCTTT

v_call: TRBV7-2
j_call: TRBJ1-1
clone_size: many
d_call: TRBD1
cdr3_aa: CASSVTGSDTEAFF
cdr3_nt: TGTGCCAGCAGCGTGACAGGGTCAGACACTGAAGCTTTCTTT